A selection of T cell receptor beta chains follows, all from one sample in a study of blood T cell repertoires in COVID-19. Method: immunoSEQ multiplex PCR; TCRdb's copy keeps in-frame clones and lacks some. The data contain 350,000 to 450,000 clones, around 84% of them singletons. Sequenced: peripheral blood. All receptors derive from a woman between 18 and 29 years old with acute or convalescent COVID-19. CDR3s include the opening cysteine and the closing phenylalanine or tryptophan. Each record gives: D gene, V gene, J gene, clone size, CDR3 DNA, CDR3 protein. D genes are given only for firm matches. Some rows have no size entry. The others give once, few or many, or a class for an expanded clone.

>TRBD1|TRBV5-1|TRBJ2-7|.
TGCGCCAGCAGCTTCACAGGGGGAGGAGTGCAGTACTTC
CASSFTGGGVQYF
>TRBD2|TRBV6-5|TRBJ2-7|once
TGTGCCAGCAGGTTAGCGGGAGGTCGCTACGAGCAGTACTTC
CASRLAGGRYEQYF
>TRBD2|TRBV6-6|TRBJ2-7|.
TGTGCCAGCAGTTTATCCGGGAGGGCCTCCAACGAGCAGTACTTC
CASSLSGRASNEQYF
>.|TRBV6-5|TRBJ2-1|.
TGTGCCAGCAGTTACTCCGGGTGGGACAATGAGCAGTTCTTC
CASSYSGWDNEQFF
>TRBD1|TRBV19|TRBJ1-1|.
TGTGCCAGTAGTATTCGGGACAGGGAGATTAGGCGAGCTTTCTTT
CASSIRDREIRRAFF
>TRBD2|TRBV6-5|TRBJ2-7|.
TGTGCCAGCACCCTACGAGCGGGAGGAAGCGAGCAGTACTTC
CASTLRAGGSEQYF
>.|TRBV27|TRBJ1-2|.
TGTGCCAGCAGTTTCGGAGAACCGGGGGTTGAGGGCTACACCTTC
CASSFGEPGVEGYTF
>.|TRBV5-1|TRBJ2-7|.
TGCGCCAGCAGACCGACCGGGGGTGCTTACGAGCAGTACTTC
CASRPTGGAYEQYF
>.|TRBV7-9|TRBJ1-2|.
TGTGCCAGCAGCTTACCGTTTGGCTACACCTTC
CASSLPFGYTF
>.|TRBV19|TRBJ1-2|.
TGTGCCAGTAGCGACAGGCCCCCCAGGGGCTACACCTTC
CASSDRPPRGYTF